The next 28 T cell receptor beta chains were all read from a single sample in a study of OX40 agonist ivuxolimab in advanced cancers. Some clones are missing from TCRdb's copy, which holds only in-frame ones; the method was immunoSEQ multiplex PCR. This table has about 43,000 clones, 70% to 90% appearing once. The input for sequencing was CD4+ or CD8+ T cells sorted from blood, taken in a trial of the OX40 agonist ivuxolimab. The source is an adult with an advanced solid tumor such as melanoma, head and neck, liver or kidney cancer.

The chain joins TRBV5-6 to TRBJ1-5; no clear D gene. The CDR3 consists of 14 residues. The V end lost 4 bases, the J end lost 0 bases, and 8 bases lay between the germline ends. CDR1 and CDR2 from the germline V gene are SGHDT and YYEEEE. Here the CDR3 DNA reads TGTGCCAGCAGCCTGCGGGGTAGCAATCAGCCCCAGCATTTT. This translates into CASSLRGSNQPQHF.

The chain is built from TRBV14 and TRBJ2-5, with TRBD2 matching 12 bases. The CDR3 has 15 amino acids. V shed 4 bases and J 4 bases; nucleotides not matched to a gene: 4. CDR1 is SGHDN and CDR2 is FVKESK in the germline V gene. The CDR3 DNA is TGTGCCAGCAGCCGGACGGGACTAGCGGGAGAGACCCAGTACTTC. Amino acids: CASSRTGLAGETQYF. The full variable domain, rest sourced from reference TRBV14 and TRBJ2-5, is EAGVTQFPSHSVIEKGQTVTLRCDPISGHDNLYWYRRVMGKEIKFLLHFVKESKQDESGMPNNRFLAERTGGTYSTLKVQPAELEDSGVYFCASSRTGLAGETQYFGPGTRLLVL.

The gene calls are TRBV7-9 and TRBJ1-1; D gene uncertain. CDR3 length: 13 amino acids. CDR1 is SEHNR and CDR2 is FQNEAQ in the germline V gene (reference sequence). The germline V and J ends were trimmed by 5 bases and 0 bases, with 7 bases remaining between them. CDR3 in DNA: TGTGCCAGCAGCGCCACGGTGAACACTGAAGCTTTCTTT. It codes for CASSATVNTEAFF.

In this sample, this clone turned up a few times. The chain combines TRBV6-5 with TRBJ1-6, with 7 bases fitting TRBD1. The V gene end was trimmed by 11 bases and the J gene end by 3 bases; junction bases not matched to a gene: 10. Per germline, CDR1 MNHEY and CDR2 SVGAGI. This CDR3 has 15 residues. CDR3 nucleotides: TGTGCCGGCCGGGAGGGACAGTTCTATAATTCACCCCTCCACTTT. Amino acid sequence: CAGREGQFYNSPLHF.

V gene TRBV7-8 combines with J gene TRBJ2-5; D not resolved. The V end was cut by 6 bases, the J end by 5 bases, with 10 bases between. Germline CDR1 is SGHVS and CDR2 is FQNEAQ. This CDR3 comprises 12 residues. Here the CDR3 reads CASSALLETQYF. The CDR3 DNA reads TGTGCCAGCAGTGCGTTGTTGGAGACCCAGTACTTC.

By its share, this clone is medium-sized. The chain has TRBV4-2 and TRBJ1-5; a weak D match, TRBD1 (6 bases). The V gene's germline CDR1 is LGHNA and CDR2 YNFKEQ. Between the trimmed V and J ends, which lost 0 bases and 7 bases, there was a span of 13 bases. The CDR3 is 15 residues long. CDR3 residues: CASSQDKQGIQPQHF. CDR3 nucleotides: TGTGCCAGCAGCCAAGATAAACAGGGCATCCAGCCCCAGCATTTT.

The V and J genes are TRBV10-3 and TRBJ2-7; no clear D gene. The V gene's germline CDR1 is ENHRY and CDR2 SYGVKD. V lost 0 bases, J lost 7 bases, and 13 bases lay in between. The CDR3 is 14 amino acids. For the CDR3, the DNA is TGTGCCATCAGTGAGTCGGAACTCTCGGAGGAGCAGTACTTC. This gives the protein CAISESELSEEQYF.

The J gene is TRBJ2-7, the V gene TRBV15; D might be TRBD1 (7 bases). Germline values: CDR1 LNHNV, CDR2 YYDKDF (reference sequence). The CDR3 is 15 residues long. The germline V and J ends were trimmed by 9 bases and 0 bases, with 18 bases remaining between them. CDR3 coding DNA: TGTGCCACTAGGGCGGGGCGGGACAGCTCCTACGAGCAGTACTTC. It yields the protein CATRAGRDSSYEQYF.

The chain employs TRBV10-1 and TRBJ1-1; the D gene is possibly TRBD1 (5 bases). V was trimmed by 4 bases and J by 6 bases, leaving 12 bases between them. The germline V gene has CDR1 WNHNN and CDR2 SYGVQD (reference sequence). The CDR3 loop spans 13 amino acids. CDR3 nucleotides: TGCGCCAGCAGTGCGGGGGGAGTGCCTGAAGCTTTCTTT. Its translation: CASSAGGVPEAFF.

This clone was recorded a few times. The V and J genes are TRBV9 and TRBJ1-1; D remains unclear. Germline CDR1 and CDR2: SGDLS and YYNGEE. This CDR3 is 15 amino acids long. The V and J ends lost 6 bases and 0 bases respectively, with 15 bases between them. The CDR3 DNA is TGTGCCAGCACTCCGTCCCGCAGTATGAACACTGAAGCTTTCTTT. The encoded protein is CASTPSRSMNTEAFF.

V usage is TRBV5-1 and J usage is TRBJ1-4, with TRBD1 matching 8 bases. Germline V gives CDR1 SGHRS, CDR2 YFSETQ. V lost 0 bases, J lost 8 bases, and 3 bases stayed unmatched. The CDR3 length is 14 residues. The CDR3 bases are TGCGCCAGCAGCTTGGCACAGGGGGACGAAAAACTGTTTTTT. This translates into CASSLAQGDEKLFF.

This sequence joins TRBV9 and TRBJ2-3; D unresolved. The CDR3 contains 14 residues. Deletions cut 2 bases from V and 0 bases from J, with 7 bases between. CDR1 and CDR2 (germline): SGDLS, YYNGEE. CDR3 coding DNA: TGTGCCAGCAGCGTCGGTGGGAGCACAGATACGCAGTATTTT. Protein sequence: CASSVGGSTDTQYF.

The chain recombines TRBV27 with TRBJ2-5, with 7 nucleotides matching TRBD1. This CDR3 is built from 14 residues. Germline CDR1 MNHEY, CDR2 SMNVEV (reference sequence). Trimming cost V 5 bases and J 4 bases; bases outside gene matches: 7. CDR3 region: CASSQQGSLETQYF. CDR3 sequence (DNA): TGTGCCAGCAGTCAACAGGGGAGCCTAGAGACCCAGTACTTC.

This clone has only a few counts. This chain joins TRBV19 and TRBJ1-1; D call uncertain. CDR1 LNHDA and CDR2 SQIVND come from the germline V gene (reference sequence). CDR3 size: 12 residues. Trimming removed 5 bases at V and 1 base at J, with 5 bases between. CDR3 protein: CASSAGNTEAFF. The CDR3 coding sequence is TGTGCCAGTAGTGCAGGGAACACTGAAGCTTTCTTT.

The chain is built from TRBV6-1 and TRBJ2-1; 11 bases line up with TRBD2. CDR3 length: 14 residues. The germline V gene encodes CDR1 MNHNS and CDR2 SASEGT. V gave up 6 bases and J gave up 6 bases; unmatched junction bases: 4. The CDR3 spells CASSNLAGGNEQFF. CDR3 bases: TGTGCCAGCAGCAATCTAGCGGGGGGCAATGAGCAGTTCTTC.

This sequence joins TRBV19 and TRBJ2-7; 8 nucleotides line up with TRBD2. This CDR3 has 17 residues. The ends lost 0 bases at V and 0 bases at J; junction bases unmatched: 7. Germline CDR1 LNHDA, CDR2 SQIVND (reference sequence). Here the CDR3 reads CASSIEWAGGRSYEQYF. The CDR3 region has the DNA TGTGCCAGTAGTATAGAATGGGCGGGAGGCCGCTCCTACGAGCAGTACTTC.

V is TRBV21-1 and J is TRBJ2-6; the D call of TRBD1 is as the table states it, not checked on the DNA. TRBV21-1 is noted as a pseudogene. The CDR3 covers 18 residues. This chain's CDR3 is CASSKQQGTSSGANVLTF. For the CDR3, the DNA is TGTGCCAGCAGCAAACAACAGGGCACTAGCTCTGGGGCCAACGTCCTGACTTTC.

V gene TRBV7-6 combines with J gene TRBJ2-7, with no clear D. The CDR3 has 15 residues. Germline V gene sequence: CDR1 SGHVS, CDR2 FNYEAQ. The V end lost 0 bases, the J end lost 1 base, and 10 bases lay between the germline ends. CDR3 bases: TGTGCCAGCAGCTTAGCGAAAGAAGGGTCCTACGAGCAGTACTTC. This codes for CASSLAKEGSYEQYF.

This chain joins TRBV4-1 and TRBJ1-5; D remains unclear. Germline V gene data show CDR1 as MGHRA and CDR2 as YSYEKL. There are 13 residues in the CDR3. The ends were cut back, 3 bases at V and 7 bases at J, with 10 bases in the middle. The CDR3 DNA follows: TGCGCCAGCAGCCATGATGGGTCGCAGCCCCAGCATTTT. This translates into CASSHDGSQPQHF.

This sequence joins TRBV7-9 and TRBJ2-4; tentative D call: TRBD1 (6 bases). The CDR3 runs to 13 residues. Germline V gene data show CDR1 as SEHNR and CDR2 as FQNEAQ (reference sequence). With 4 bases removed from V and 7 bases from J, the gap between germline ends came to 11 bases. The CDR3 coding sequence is TGTGCCAGCAGCTCCTCAGGGGAGAACATTCAGTACTTC. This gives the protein CASSSSGENIQYF.

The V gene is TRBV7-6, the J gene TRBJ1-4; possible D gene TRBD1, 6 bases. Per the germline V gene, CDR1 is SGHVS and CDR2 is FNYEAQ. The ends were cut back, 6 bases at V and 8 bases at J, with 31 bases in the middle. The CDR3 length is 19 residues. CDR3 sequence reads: CASRYSLESHRAPDEKLFF. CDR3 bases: TGTGCCAGCAGATATAGCTTAGAATCCCACAGGGCTCCCGACGAAAAACTGTTTTTT.

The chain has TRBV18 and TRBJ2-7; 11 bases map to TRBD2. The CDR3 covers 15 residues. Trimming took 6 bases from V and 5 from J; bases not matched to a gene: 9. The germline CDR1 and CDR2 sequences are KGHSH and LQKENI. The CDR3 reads CASSPTSGSPHEQYF. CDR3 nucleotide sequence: TGTGCCAGCTCCCCTACTAGCGGGAGTCCCCACGAGCAGTACTTC.

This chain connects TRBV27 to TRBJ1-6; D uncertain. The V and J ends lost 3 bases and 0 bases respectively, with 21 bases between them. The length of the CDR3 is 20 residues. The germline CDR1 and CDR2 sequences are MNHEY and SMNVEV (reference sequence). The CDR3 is CASSFYGKVESSSYNSPLHF. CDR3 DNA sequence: TGTGCCAGCAGTTTCTACGGGAAGGTCGAATCAAGCTCCTATAATTCACCCCTCCACTTT.

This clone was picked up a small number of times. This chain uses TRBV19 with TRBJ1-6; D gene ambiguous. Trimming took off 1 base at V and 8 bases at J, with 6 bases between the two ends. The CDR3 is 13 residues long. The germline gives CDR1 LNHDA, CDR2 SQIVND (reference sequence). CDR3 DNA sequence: TGTGCCAGTAGTATAGGTTGGGATTCACCCCTCCACTTT. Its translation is CASSIGWDSPLHF.

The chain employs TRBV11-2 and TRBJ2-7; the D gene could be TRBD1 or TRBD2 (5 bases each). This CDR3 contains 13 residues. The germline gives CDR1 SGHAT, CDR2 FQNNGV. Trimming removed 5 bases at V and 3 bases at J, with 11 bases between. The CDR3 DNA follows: TGTGCCAGCAGCCCCGGGGCCTACTACGAGCAGTACGTC. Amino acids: CASSPGAYYEQYV.

CDR3 sequence reads: CASSLGWSSRSQETQYF. In nucleotides, the CDR3 is TGCGCCAGCAGCTTGGGTTGGTCCAGCAGAAGCCAAGAGACCCAGTACTTC. This rearrangement joins TRBV5-1 to TRBJ2-5; D unclear. The CDR3 spans 17 residues. CDR1 and CDR2 from the germline V gene are SGHRS and YFSETQ. Trimming cost V 0 bases and J 1 base, with 16 bases left between them.

CDR3 amino acids: CASSPFQGAHGYTF. The DNA of the CDR3 is TGTGCCAGCAGTCCATTTCAGGGGGCTCATGGCTACACCTTC. The genes are TRBV28 and TRBJ1-2, with TRBD1 matching 8 bases. The V segment lost 5 bases and the J segment 6 bases; nucleotides outside the gene matches: 8. Germline lookup yields CDR1 MDHEN and CDR2 SYDVKM. The CDR3 is 14 amino acids.

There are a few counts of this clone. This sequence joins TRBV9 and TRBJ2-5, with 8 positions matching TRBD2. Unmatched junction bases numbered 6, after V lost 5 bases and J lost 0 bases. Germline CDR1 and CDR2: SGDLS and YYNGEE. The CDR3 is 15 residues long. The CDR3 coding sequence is TGTGCCAGCAGTTGGGCGGGGGGCGACCAAGAGACCCAGTACTTC. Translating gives CASSWAGGDQETQYF.